Below, 26 T cell receptor beta chains from the same sample are listed, as sequenced in a study of post-analysis software for immune sequencing data (dated by TCRdb to the mid-2010s). General findings and caveats noted by the study authors: Significantly higher frequencies in patients than in controls were found for about five TRBV segments, including TRBV5-6, TRBV5-1 and TRBV20-1.

No antigen is known for these receptors. The library was built by means of PCR. Sequencing used an Illumina HiSeq 2500. To reduce PCR and sequencing biases, unique molecular identifiers were built into the TCR beta cDNA libraries. TCRdb redid the processing of the public reads, applying fastp at Q25 and MiXCR, and retained in-frame beta chains. Identical CDR3 proteins give one entry, which carries the most common genes and DNA. The table for this sample lists over 700,000 distinct CDR3 sequences; 25% to 30% of them were counted only once. 0.5% to 0.6% of the sample rests with the top ten. The source material was blood. The receptor set was obtained from a girl aged 5 to 17 with multiple sclerosis.

This clonotype was detected only a few times. The J gene is TRBJ2-3, the V gene TRBV9; 14 nucleotides line up with TRBD2. The ends lost 3 bases at V and 6 bases at J; junction bases unmatched: 9. There are 17 residues in the CDR3. Germline CDR1 reads SGDLS; CDR2 reads YYNGEE. The CDR3 sequence is CASSAGTSGSFGDTQYF. DNA of the CDR3: TGTGCCAGCAGCGCGGGGACTAGCGGGAGTTTTGGTGATACGCAGTATTTT.

The chain combines TRBV7-2 with TRBJ2-1; D possibly corresponds to TRBD2 (5 bases). The germline V gene encodes CDR1 SGHTA and CDR2 FQGNSA. The CDR3 is 13 amino acids. Trimming took off 4 bases at V and 6 bases at J, with 10 bases between the two ends. The CDR3 region is CASSSLEGNEQFF. Written as DNA, the CDR3 is TGTGCCAGCAGCTCCCTTGAGGGCAATGAGCAGTTCTTC.

This clonotype was seen only a few times. The V gene is TRBV4-3, the J gene TRBJ1-1, with D possibly TRBD1 on 6 matching bases. The V and J ends lost 1 base and 6 bases respectively, with 15 bases between them. Germline CDR1 LGHNA, CDR2 YSLEER. The CDR3 has 15 residues. The CDR3: CASSQVYGGRAEAFF. The CDR3 DNA sequence: TGCGCCAGCAGCCAAGTTTACGGGGGGCGGGCTGAAGCTTTCTTT.

A note on this clonotype: A read error may account for a junction end that differs from germline. The rearrangement joins TRBV10-3 to TRBJ1-1; the D gene is possibly TRBD1 (5 bases). In germline, CDR1 is ENHRY, CDR2 SYGVKD. CDR3 length: 17 amino acids. The CDR3 sequence: CVISDTQGPGLDTEAFF. CDR3 nucleotide sequence: TGTGTCATCAGCGACACCCAGGGACCTGGCTTGGACACTGAAGCTTTCTTT.

Remarks on this clonotype: One end of the junction varies from germline; a read error may be responsible. This sequence joins TRBV4-3 and TRBJ2-7, with a possible D match to TRBD2 (5 bases). Germline V CDR1 and CDR2: LGHNA, YSLEER. CDR3 length equals 14 residues. The CDR3 protein is CASSQDRGNYKQYF. CDR3 nucleotides: TGCGCCAGCAGCCAAGATCGGGGTAACTACAAGCAGTACTTC.

This chain uses TRBV28 with TRBJ2-5, with TRBD1 identical over 8 bases. V was pared by 7 bases and J by 2 bases, with 3 bases of the junction left unmatched. Germline assignment: CDR1 MDHEN and CDR2 SYDVKM. CDR3 length: 13 residues. This chain's CDR3 is CASTGQGQETQYF. The CDR3 coding sequence is TGTGCCAGCACAGGACAGGGTCAAGAGACCCAGTACTTC.

This rearrangement joins TRBV27 to TRBJ2-1; D possibly corresponds to TRBD2 (6 bases). The CDR3 has 13 residues. Looked up from germline, CDR1 is MNHEY and CDR2 is SMNVEV (reference sequence). V was clipped by 6 bases and J by 2 bases, with 8 bases between them. The CDR3: CASRRGTYNEQFF. CDR3 nucleotides: TGTGCCAGCAGACGCGGGACCTACAATGAGCAGTTCTTC.

This clonotype turned up a few times. The chain recombines TRBV29-1 with TRBJ2-1; the match to TRBD1 covers 7 bases. The germline V gene encodes CDR1 SQVTM and CDR2 ANQGSEA. The CDR3 consists of 15 residues. V was clipped by 4 bases and J by 10 bases; unmatched bases: 16. CDR3 protein: CSVGTYRGRAREQFF. The CDR3 DNA sequence: TGCAGCGTTGGGACATACAGGGGCCGGGCAAGGGAGCAGTTCTTC.

This chain joins TRBV4-3 and TRBJ2-7, with 8 bases fitting TRBD2. After removal of 1 base from V and 0 bases from J, the junction contained 8 bases not matched to a gene. Germline CDR1 and CDR2: LGHNA and YSLEER. The CDR3 contains 17 residues. CDR3 region: CASSQGTTSGPSYEQYF. The CDR3 DNA sequence: TGCGCCAGCAGCCAAGGCACAACTAGCGGTCCCTCCTACGAGCAGTACTTC.

This clonotype was seen ten or more times. CDR3 bases: TGTGCCAGCAGTGTAGTGTGGGGAGAGACCCAGTACTTC. It yields the protein CASSVVWGETQYF. The V gene is TRBV6-1, the J gene TRBJ2-5; D unclear. Germline V gene data show CDR1 as MNHNS and CDR2 as SASEGT. Trimming took 4 bases from V and 4 from J, leaving 10 bases between them. The CDR3 sequence is 13 residues long.

The rearrangement joins TRBV6-5 to TRBJ1-1; no clear D. Trimming took 2 bases from V and 4 from J, leaving 8 bases between them. Germline V gene lookup returns CDR1 MNHEY and CDR2 SVGAGI. CDR3 length equals 13 residues. The CDR3 DNA reads TGTGCCAGCAGTTACAAGACACTCACTGAAGCTTTCTTT. It is translated as CASSYKTLTEAFF.

The chain recombines TRBV20-1 with TRBJ2-1; a weak D match, TRBD2 (6 bases). The germline CDR1 and CDR2 sequences are DFQATT and SNEGSKA (reference sequence). The CDR3 runs 12 residues. The V end was cut by 3 bases, the J end by 10 bases, with 13 bases between. The CDR3: CSARGLAYEQFF. The CDR3 nucleotides read TGCAGTGCTAGGGGACTGGCCTACGAGCAGTTCTTC.

The V gene is TRBV20-1, the J gene TRBJ2-7, with TRBD2 identical over 11 bases. Germline-derived CDR1 and CDR2 are DFQATT and SNEGSKA (reference sequence). The J segment lost 3 bases and the V segment lost 5 bases, leaving 24 bases of the junction unmatched. There are 20 residues in the CDR3. The CDR3 nucleotides read TGCAGTGCTGAACCTTATAAGGGACGGACCGTGGGACTAGCGGACTACGAGCAGTACTTC. Translation: CSAEPYKGRTVGLADYEQYF.

The J gene is TRBJ2-1, the V gene TRBV28; 12 nucleotides line up with TRBD2. With V trimmed by 6 bases and J by 7 bases, 10 bases remained unmatched. Per the germline V gene, CDR1 is MDHEN and CDR2 is SYDVKM. The CDR3 contains 16 residues. This CDR3 reads CASRGATSGRWNEQFF. The CDR3 nucleotides read TGTGCCAGCAGAGGGGCCACTAGCGGGAGGTGGAATGAGCAGTTCTTC.

This clonotype was detected many times. The rearrangement uses TRBV10-2 and TRBJ2-3; D ambiguous. V was cut by 7 bases and J by 4 bases, with 15 bases left in between. The CDR3 sequence is 14 residues long. The germline V gene has CDR1 WSHSY and CDR2 SAAADI. CDR3 region: CASNRPESSDTQYF. For the CDR3, the DNA is TGCGCCAGCAATCGCCCCGAATCGTCAGATACGCAGTATTTT.

There are a few counts of this clonotype. The rearrangement uses TRBV28 and TRBJ1-5, with D possibly TRBD1 on 6 matching bases. Germline CDR1 reads MDHEN; CDR2 reads SYDVKM. Trimming stripped 1 base from V and 3 bases from J, with 10 bases between. This CDR3 spans 15 amino acids. The DNA of the CDR3 is TGTGCCAGCAGTTTATCAACAGGGTCCAATCAGCCCCAGCATTTT. Translated: CASSLSTGSNQPQHF.

This clonotype has only a few counts. The genes are TRBV18 and TRBJ2-1; the match to TRBD2 covers 9 bases. CDR3 length: 17 amino acids. The V gene end was trimmed by 3 bases and the J gene end by 7 bases; junction bases not matched to a gene: 13. CDR1 and CDR2 (germline): KGHSH, LQKENI. The CDR3 nucleotides read TGTGCCAGCTCACCCCTGGTTAGCGGGAGTGTTTGGAATGAGCAGTTCTTC. It yields the protein CASSPLVSGSVWNEQFF.

The gene calls are TRBV7-2 and TRBJ2-2, with D possibly TRBD1 on 6 matching bases. The CDR3 extends over 17 amino acids. Trimming left V 1 base short and J 6 bases short, with 18 bases between. Germline loops: CDR1 SGHTA, CDR2 FQGNSA. The CDR3 sequence: CASSLDPGHISAGELFF. The CDR3 nucleotides are TGTGCCAGCAGCTTAGATCCGGGACATATTTCGGCCGGGGAGCTGTTTTTT.

This clonotype was counted between two and nine times. The chain carries TRBV10-3 and TRBJ2-7; maybe TRBD1 (5 bases). CDR1 is ENHRY, CDR2 SYGVKD, per germline. Trimming pared 10 bases from V and 3 bases from J, leaving 16 bases between. The length of the CDR3 is 13 residues. The CDR3 sequence is CATEDSRGYEQYF. In DNA, the CDR3 is TGTGCCACCGAGGATTCAAGGGGCTACGAGCAGTACTTC.

This clonotype has a handful of counts. The V call is TRBV4-2, the J call TRBJ2-3; 7 bases line up with TRBD1. This CDR3 is 14 amino acids long. Germline V CDR1 and CDR2: LGHNA, YNFKEQ. J was trimmed by 3 bases and V by 0 bases; bases with no gene match: 0. CDR3 bases: TGTGCCAGCAGCCAAGAACAGGGGACAGATACGCAGTATTTT. Translating it yields CASSQEQGTDTQYF.

This clonotype was seen just once. The CDR3 is CRAPQTYHEQFF. The DNA of the CDR3 is TGCAGGGCTCCCCAGACTTATCATGAGCAGTTCTTC. The chain is built from TRBV20-1 and TRBJ2-1, with no clear D. The CDR3 totals 12 residues. The V gene's germline CDR1 is DFQATT and CDR2 SNEGSKA (reference sequence).

The V and J genes are TRBV7-9 and TRBJ2-5; TRBD2 matches 10 bases. Germline CDR1 is SEHNR and CDR2 is FQNEAQ (reference sequence). The CDR3 contains 15 residues. J gave up 6 bases and V 3 bases, and 7 bases lay outside the gene matches. The CDR3: CASSLSGRAVKTQYF. DNA for the CDR3: TGTGCCAGCAGCTTGAGCGGGAGGGCCGTAAAGACCCAGTACTTC.

There are a few counts of this clonotype. The chain links TRBV7-9 to TRBJ1-2; the D gene is possibly TRBD1 (6 bases). CDR3 size: 12 residues. Germline V gene data show CDR1 as SEHNR and CDR2 as FQNEAQ (reference sequence). The V end lost 2 bases, the J end lost 6 bases, and 7 bases lay between the germline ends. The CDR3 spells CASSLSGDGYTF. The CDR3 DNA reads TGTGCCAGCAGCTTATCAGGGGATGGCTACACCTTC.

The genes are TRBV5-1 and TRBJ1-2; no definite D call. Per germline, CDR1 SGHRS and CDR2 YFSETQ. The CDR3 has 14 residues. Trimming took 4 bases from V and 2 from J, leaving 12 bases between them. The CDR3 DNA follows: TGCGCCAGCAGCCTTAATACAGAAAACTATGGCTACACCTTC. This sequence encodes CASSLNTENYGYTF.

The table lists this clonotype with many counts. The CDR3 DNA is TGTGCCACCAGCAGAGAGGGGGGAGGTCAGCCCCAGCATTTT. Protein: CATSREGGGQPQHF. The chain has TRBV15 and TRBJ1-5, with D tentatively TRBD1 (5 bases). V shed 0 bases and J shed 6 bases, with 9 bases lying between them. The CDR3 runs 14 residues. Germline CDR1 reads LNHNV; CDR2 reads YYDKDF (reference sequence).

This chain links TRBV9 with TRBJ1-4; D might be TRBD1 (5 bases). The CDR3 runs 13 residues. The V end lost 6 bases, the J end lost 3 bases, and 9 bases lay between the germline ends. From germline, CDR1 is SGDLS and CDR2 YYNGEE. CDR3 sequence reads: CASNSGPNEKLFF. CDR3 coding DNA: TGTGCCAGCAATTCAGGGCCTAATGAAAAACTGTTTTTT.